This passage covers 17 T cell receptor beta chains from one sample sequenced in a study of T cells in Graves' hyperthyroidism and ophthalmopathy. TCR beta CDR3 regions were amplified from RNA. When the TCR CDR3 underwent first-round RT-PCR, the HTBI primer set was used. From the multiplex PCR reads, TCRdb called clonotypes with MiXCR, one entry per CDR3 protein. The top ten hold roughly 40% of the sample, which has about 300,000 distinct CDR3 sequences, 15% to 20% seen once. What was sequenced was blood. These receptors all stem from a man aged 45 to 65 with Graves' ophthalmopathy.

In its sample, this clonotype was seen many times. The DNA of the CDR3 is TGTGCCAGCAGTTCGAGAATTAGGGGGATCGCTGAAGCTTTCTTT. The encoded protein is CASSSRIRGIAEAFF. The chain combines TRBV28 with TRBJ1-1; D is possibly TRBD1 (6 bases). Germline V gene sequence: CDR1 MDHEN, CDR2 SYDVKM. V shed 4 bases and J shed 6 bases, with 18 bases lying between them. The CDR3 contains 15 residues.

This clonotype was observed at least ten times. The rearrangement joins TRBV7-9 to TRBJ2-3, with no clear D. This CDR3 spans 13 amino acids. With 5 bases removed from V and 2 bases from J, the gap between germline ends came to 8 bases. In germline, CDR1 is SEHNR, CDR2 FQNEAQ (reference sequence). CDR3 bases: TGTGCCAGCAGCCCACCACACACAGATACGCAGTATTTT. Translation gives CASSPPHTDTQYF.

This clonotype was found many times. The genes are TRBV5-5 and TRBJ2-3, with 8 bases fitting TRBD2. Germline trimming cut 5 bases from V and 5 bases from J; bases unmatched to any gene: 10. The CDR3 has 15 amino acids. Per the germline V gene, CDR1 is SGHKS and CDR2 is YYEKEE (reference sequence). The CDR3 reads CASSFSGDGKDTQYF. The CDR3 DNA follows: TGTGCCAGCAGTTTTAGCGGGGATGGGAAAGATACGCAGTATTTT.

This clonotype showed up many times. The V and J genes are TRBV3-1 and TRBJ1-1; D is undetermined. Germline V gene lookup returns CDR1 LGHDT and CDR2 YNNKEL (reference sequence). V was trimmed by 2 bases and J by 4 bases, leaving 2 bases between them. The CDR3 totals 11 residues. The CDR3 protein is CASSQSTEAFF. CDR3 coding DNA: TGTGCCAGCAGCCAATCCACTGAAGCTTTCTTT.

This clonotype was counted ten times or more. V gene TRBV12-3 or TRBV12-4 combines with J gene TRBJ2-7; 10 nucleotides match TRBD2. The V and J ends lost 3 bases and 5 bases, in that order; junction bases with no gene match: 10. This CDR3 is built from 16 residues. CDR3 in amino acids: CASSLSGASGRDEQYF. CDR3 nucleotides: TGTGCCAGCAGTTTGAGTGGGGCTAGCGGGAGAGACGAGCAGTACTTC.

The chain links TRBV13 to TRBJ2-7, with 10 bases that match TRBD2. V was clipped by 1 base and J by 7 bases; unmatched bases: 4. The CDR3 loop spans 14 amino acids. Germline loops: CDR1 PRHDT, CDR2 FYEKMQ (reference sequence). CDR3 coding DNA: TGTGCCAGCAGCTTAGTAGCGGGAGGCCGAGAGCAGTACTTC. It specifies CASSLVAGGREQYF.

This sequence joins TRBV19 and TRBJ2-5; D ambiguous. The germline V gene has CDR1 LNHDA and CDR2 SQIVND (reference sequence). V lost 5 bases to trimming and J lost 0 bases, with 7 bases between them. The CDR3 has 13 residues. The CDR3 loop reads CASSGQNQETQYF. The CDR3 coding sequence is TGTGCCAGTAGTGGCCAGAACCAAGAGACCCAGTACTTC.

The CDR3 DNA is TGCAGTGCTACCGGGACAGGCAGTTCTTACGAGCAGTACTTC. This translates into CSATGTGSSYEQYF. The chain combines TRBV20-1 with TRBJ2-7; 8 bases line up with TRBD1. J lost 4 bases, V lost 4 bases, and 9 bases had no gene match. Germline CDR1 and CDR2: DFQATT and SNEGSKA (reference sequence). The CDR3 runs to 14 residues.

In its sample, this clonotype was seen a few times. The chain links TRBV6-1 to TRBJ2-1; 10 nucleotides agree with TRBD2. After removal of 5 bases from V and 7 bases from J, the junction contained 11 bases not matched to a gene. The CDR3 is made up of 16 amino acids. Germline V CDR1 and CDR2: MNHNS, SASEGT. The CDR3: CASSTVRGTSENEQFF. The CDR3, as DNA: TGTGCCAGCAGTACCGTTCGGGGGACTAGCGAGAATGAGCAGTTCTTC.

The V call is TRBV19, the J call TRBJ2-6; TRBD2 agrees at 10 bases. Unmatched junction bases numbered 4, after V lost 6 bases and J lost 2 bases. CDR3 length: 16 residues. The V gene's germline CDR1 is LNHDA and CDR2 SQIVND (reference sequence). The CDR3 is CASRLAGKTGANVLTF. The CDR3 DNA reads as TGTGCCAGTAGACTAGCGGGAAAAACTGGGGCCAACGTCCTGACTTTC.

The chain carries TRBV24-1 and TRBJ1-2, with 8 bases aligning to TRBD1. Germline values: CDR1 KGHDR, CDR2 SFDVKD. The CDR3 consists of 15 residues. Losses at the gene ends were 3 bases for V and 5 bases for J; bases not matched to a gene: 7. CDR3 region: CATSDPGTGGYGYTF. The CDR3 nucleotides read TGTGCCACCAGTGATCCAGGGACAGGAGGGTATGGCTACACCTTC.

This clonotype was counted only a few times. This rearrangement joins TRBV3-1 to TRBJ2-1; D is undetermined. Germline V gene data show CDR1 as LGHDT and CDR2 as YNNKEL (reference sequence). Trimming took 4 bases from V and 15 from J, leaving 19 bases between them. CDR3 length equals 13 residues. CDR3 coding DNA: TGTGCCAGCAGCCCGACACTCGAAACACTCCCGTTCTTC. This gives the protein CASSPTLETLPFF.

V is TRBV7-9 and J is TRBJ1-1, with D maybe TRBD1 (6 bases). The ends were cut back, 0 bases at V and 5 bases at J, with 16 bases in the middle. CDR1 SEHNR and CDR2 FQNEAQ come from the germline V gene (reference sequence). The CDR3 contains 16 residues. DNA for the CDR3: TGTGCCAGCAGCTTAGCGAACTTTGGCCAGGGGACTGAAGCTTTCTTT. Protein sequence: CASSLANFGQGTEAFF. Combining the CDR3 with reference TRBV7-9 and TRBJ1-1 gives the whole variable domain DTGVSQNPRHKITKRGQNVTFRCDPISEHNRLYWYRQTLGQGPEFLTYFQNEAQLEKSRLLSDRFSAERPKGSFSTLEIQRTEQGDSAMYLCASSLANFGQGTEAFFGQGTRLTVV.

The rearrangement joins TRBV3-1 to TRBJ2-2; TRBD1 might be the D (5 bases). CDR3 size: 15 residues. From germline, CDR1 is LGHDT and CDR2 YNNKEL (reference sequence). With 6 bases removed from V and 8 bases from J, the gap between germline ends came to 19 bases. The CDR3 bases are TGTGCCAGCAGACTGGGGCTCCCCCGAGGAGGGGAGCTGTTTTTT. Its translation: CASRLGLPRGGELFF.

Worth noting for this clonotype: Because the CDR3 is missing its conserved closing phenylalanine or tryptophan, this is likely a read error. The gene calls are TRBV20-1 and TRBJ1-5; 7 positions agree with TRBD1. Unmatched junction bases numbered 8, after V lost 8 bases and J lost 4 bases. Germline V gene lookup returns CDR1 DFQATT and CDR2 SNEGSKA (reference sequence). There are 13 residues in the CDR3. CDR3 bases: TGCAGTCTTAATACAGGGGTTAATCAGCCCCAGCATCTT. Protein sequence: CSLNTGVNQPQHL.

In its sample, this clonotype was seen many times. The CDR3 coding sequence is TGTGCCAGCAATAACCAGGGGGTGATTCGCGACACTGAAGCTTTCTTT. Translation: CASNNQGVIRDTEAFF. The rearrangement uses TRBV27 and TRBJ1-1, with 7 positions matching TRBD1. The germline CDR1 and CDR2 sequences are MNHEY and SMNVEV (reference sequence). This CDR3 has 16 amino acids. V shed 7 bases and J 3 bases; nucleotides not matched to a gene: 14.

This clonotype was seen only a few times. Here the CDR3 omits its conserved ending phenylalanine or tryptophan, so a read error is the likely source. The chain combines TRBV5-1 with TRBJ2-1; tentatively, D is TRBD1 or TRBD2 (5 bases each). CDR3 length: 13 amino acids. Trimming took off 4 bases at V and 6 bases at J, with 11 bases between the two ends. Germline values: CDR1 SGHRS, CDR2 YFSETQ. CDR3 sequence reads: CASSRDGLNEQFL. The DNA of the CDR3 is TGCGCCAGCAGCCGGGACGGCCTCAATGAGCAGTTCCTC.